Included here is one T cell receptor (beta chain) sequence, with context. Only in-frame clones appear in the TCRdb table, and some are missing; sequencing was by immunoSEQ multiplex PCR. The sample shows 90,000 to 95,000 clones, about 90% of them seen only once. The data stem from a study of OX40 agonist ivuxolimab in advanced cancers. The CDR3 loop spans 17 amino acids. Germline lookup yields CDR1 SGHNT and CDR2 YENEEA. V dropped 0 bases and J dropped 3 bases, with 17 bases sitting between them. The gene calls are TRBV11-3 and TRBJ1-1; perhaps TRBD1 as D (6 bases). The sequencing here drew on CD4+ or CD8+ T cells sorted from blood, taken in a trial of the OX40 agonist ivuxolimab. The sequence was collected from an adult with an advanced solid tumor such as melanoma, head and neck, liver or kidney cancer. CDR3 bases: TGTGCCAGCAGCTTAGATCCCCAACAGGGAGGGTACACTGAAGCTTTCTTT. Translation gives CASSLDPQQGGYTEAFF.